This section outlines one T cell receptor beta chain sequence together with its context. Its antigen is unidentified. This entry belongs to a study of immune evolution from preneoplasia to lung adenocarcinoma. Overall study results and limits: Clonality was highest in normal lung, lower in later-stage lesions apparently.

Produced via immunoSEQ multiplex PCR; TCRdb's table is partial and in-frame only. The sample shows some 6,600 clones, 77% of them seen only once. Germline CDR1 MNHNS, CDR2 SASEGT. V was cut by 5 bases and J by 12 bases, with 12 bases left in between. The length of the CDR3 is 11 residues. This chain joins TRBV6-1 and TRBJ2-3, with D unresolved. Sequencing input: FFPE lung adenocarcinoma in situ tissue. The sequence was collected from a person aged 60 to 80 with lung adenocarcinoma. The DNA for the CDR3 is TGTGCCAGCAGTCGGGCACTAAAACAGTATTTT. Encoded protein: CASSRALKQYF.